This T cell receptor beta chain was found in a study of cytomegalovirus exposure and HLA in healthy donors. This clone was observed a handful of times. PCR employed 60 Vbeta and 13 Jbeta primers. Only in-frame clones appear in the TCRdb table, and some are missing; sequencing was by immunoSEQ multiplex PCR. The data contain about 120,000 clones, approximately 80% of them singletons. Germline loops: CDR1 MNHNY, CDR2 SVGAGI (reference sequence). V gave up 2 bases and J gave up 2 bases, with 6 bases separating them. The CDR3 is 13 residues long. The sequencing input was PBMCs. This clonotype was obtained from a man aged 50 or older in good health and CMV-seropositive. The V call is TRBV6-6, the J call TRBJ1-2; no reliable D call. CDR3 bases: TGTGCCAGCAGTTACGACATCAACTATGGCTACACCTTC. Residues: CASSYDINYGYTF.